The next 31 T cell receptor beta chains were all read from a single sample in a study of long-term antiretroviral therapy in people with HIV. Sequencing relied on immunoSEQ assay v3.0, run at survey level. The data were produced by immunoSEQ multiplex PCR, yet TCRdb's version contains in-frame clones alone and is incomplete. The sample records tens of thousands of clones, around nine tenths being singletons. The specimen was unsorted PBMCs, collected 0.6 years after starting antiretroviral therapy. These receptors were taken from a man aged 55 to 70 with HIV.

The chain employs TRBV5-1 and TRBJ1-2; D might be TRBD1 (6 bases). CDR3 length: 15 amino acids. Germline loops: CDR1 SGHRS, CDR2 YFSETQ. Trimming cost V 4 bases and J 8 bases, with 21 bases left between them. In nucleotides, the CDR3 is TGCGCCAGCAGCCCGTGGGACACCGGATGGGGGGGCTACACCTTC. This sequence encodes CASSPWDTGWGGYTF.

The V call is TRBV7-3, the J call TRBJ2-2; D is unclear. Germline V gene lookup returns CDR1 SGHTA and CDR2 FQGTGA. V was trimmed by 2 bases and J by 3 bases, leaving 7 bases between them. The CDR3 spans 14 residues. The CDR3 spells CASSLDLDTGELFF. The CDR3 bases are TGTGCCAGCAGCTTAGATCTAGACACCGGGGAGCTGTTTTTT.

The chain combines TRBV10-3 with TRBJ1-1, with a weak D call TRBD1 (5 bases). V lost 6 bases, J lost 4 bases, and 18 bases lay in between. The CDR3 runs to 15 residues. Germline loops: CDR1 ENHRY, CDR2 SYGVKD. CDR3 in amino acids: CAIRVGGRSGTEAFF. DNA for the CDR3: TGTGCCATCAGGGTTGGGGGTAGGTCGGGCACTGAAGCTTTCTTT.

The chain joins TRBV28 to TRBJ1-3; D is unclear. Looked up from germline, CDR1 is MDHEN and CDR2 is SYDVKM. The CDR3 has 14 amino acids. The ends were cut back, 3 bases at V and 3 bases at J, with 9 bases in the middle. CDR3 bases: TGTGCCAGCAGTTTGGTCACTTATGGAAACACCATATATTTT. Translation: CASSLVTYGNTIYF.

The rearrangement links TRBV7-8 to TRBJ2-4; D might be TRBD1 (5 bases). There are 14 residues in the CDR3. Between the trimmed V and J ends, which lost 5 bases and 2 bases, there was a span of 10 bases. The germline V gene has CDR1 SGHVS and CDR2 FQNEAQ. In DNA form, the CDR3 reads TGTGCCAGCAGCACCAGGGTGACCAAAAACATTCAGTACTTC. Translation: CASSTRVTKNIQYF.

The gene calls are TRBV5-5 and TRBJ2-1, with D possibly TRBD2 on 6 matching bases. The CDR3 consists of 17 residues. With 4 bases removed from V and 5 bases from J, the gap between germline ends came to 22 bases. Germline-derived CDR1 and CDR2 are SGHKS and YYEKEE (reference sequence). The CDR3 is CASSQPPGAGRDNEQFF. The CDR3 region has the DNA TGTGCCAGCAGCCAGCCCCCCGGGGCGGGAAGGGACAATGAGCAGTTCTTC.

The V and J genes are TRBV14 and TRBJ2-2; 13 bases map to TRBD2. This CDR3 region has 19 residues. J was trimmed by 5 bases and V by 0 bases; bases with no gene match: 9. The germline V gene encodes CDR1 SGHDN and CDR2 FVKESK. In nucleotides, the CDR3 is TGTGCCAGCAGCCAAGAAGGCCCGGGACTAGCGGGGAGGACCGGGGAGCTGTTTTTT. Translated, it gives CASSQEGPGLAGRTGELFF.

This clone was seen once. The chain has TRBV6-5 and TRBJ2-3; D might be TRBD1 or TRBD2, each matching 6 bases. Trimming pared 6 bases from V and 5 bases from J, leaving 18 bases between. Looked up from germline, CDR1 is MNHEY and CDR2 is SVGAGI. This CDR3 has 15 residues. CDR3 amino acids: CASRNRQEGGDTQYF. The CDR3 coding sequence is TGTGCCAGCAGGAACAGACAGGAGGGAGGAGATACGCAGTATTTT.

The J gene is TRBJ2-1, the V gene TRBV7-2, with 7 positions matching TRBD2. V lost 0 bases and J lost 3; bases outside the gene matches: 5. Germline assignment: CDR1 SGHTA and CDR2 FQGNSA. This CDR3 is built from 16 residues. The CDR3 is CASSLASGGGYNEQFF. CDR3 DNA: TGTGCCAGCAGCTTAGCGTCGGGAGGAGGCTACAATGAGCAGTTCTTC.

J is TRBJ1-2 and V is TRBV9; no clear D gene. Germline V CDR1 and CDR2: SGDLS, YYNGEE. The CDR3 consists of 15 residues. Trimming shortened V by 4 bases and J by 3 bases, and 16 bases separated the two germline ends. CDR3: CASSTTPMFYYGYTF. CDR3 in DNA: TGTGCCAGCAGCACCACTCCAATGTTCTACTATGGCTACACCTTC.

This sequence joins TRBV7-9 and TRBJ2-5, with TRBD1 matching 12 bases. After removal of 5 bases from V and 5 bases from J, the junction contained 9 bases not matched to a gene. Looked up from germline, CDR1 is SEHNR and CDR2 is FQNEAQ (reference sequence). The CDR3 has 16 residues. CDR3 in DNA: TGTGCCAGCAGCCTCCCGGGACAGGGGGCCGGGGAGACCCAGTACTTC. Translating it yields CASSLPGQGAGETQYF.

V is TRBV7-3 and J is TRBJ1-2; D is uncertain. Germline CDR1 SGHTA, CDR2 FQGTGA. This CDR3 comprises 14 residues. Between the trimmed V and J ends, which lost 4 bases and 1 base, there was a span of 10 bases. CDR3 region: CASSSRGINYGYTF. Here the CDR3 DNA reads TGTGCCAGCAGCTCAAGAGGGATTAACTATGGCTACACCTTC.

J is TRBJ1-1 and V is TRBV7-3; D remains ambiguous. This CDR3 has 13 residues. Trimming took 2 bases from V and 7 from J, leaving 11 bases between them. CDR1 is SGHTA and CDR2 is FQGTGA in the germline V gene. CDR3 DNA: TGTGCCAGCAGCTTACTTCAGGCGGGTGAAGCTTTCTTT. Translating it yields CASSLLQAGEAFF.

The chain employs TRBV27 and TRBJ1-5; D might be TRBD1 (5 bases). The V and J ends lost 7 bases and 9 bases respectively, with 13 bases between them. The CDR3 runs 12 residues. Germline V lookup: CDR1 MNHEY, CDR2 SMNVEV (reference sequence). The CDR3 DNA sequence: TGTGCCAGCAAATCGGGGGGTGGGCCCCAGCATTTT. It specifies CASKSGGGPQHF.

The chain recombines TRBV2 with TRBJ1-4; no reliable D call. V was clipped by 7 bases and J by 0 bases, with 6 bases between them. Germline V CDR1 and CDR2: SNHLY, FYNNEI. The CDR3 contains 13 residues. This CDR3 is CASNPTTNEKLFF. The CDR3 region has the DNA TGTGCCAGCAACCCCACAACTAATGAAAAACTGTTTTTT.

The chain carries TRBV5-1 and TRBJ2-7; 9 nucleotides line up with TRBD2. CDR1 is SGHRS and CDR2 is YFSETQ in the germline V gene. With 4 bases clipped from V and 7 bases from J, the junction kept 12 bases outside the gene matches. The CDR3 totals 15 residues. The CDR3 DNA sequence: TGCGCCAGCAGCGGCGGGGGGGCAGTAACGAAGGAGCAGTACTTC. It translates to CASSGGGAVTKEQYF.

The rearrangement joins TRBV5-4 to TRBJ2-3; TRBD1 matches 10 bases. This CDR3 has 17 amino acids. V shed 4 bases and J 4 bases; nucleotides not matched to a gene: 12. Germline V gene sequence: CDR1 SGHNT, CDR2 YYREEE (reference sequence). The CDR3 DNA reads as TGTGCCAGCAGCCGAAGACAGGGGGCGCAGGTTTCAGATACGCAGTATTTT. Its translation: CASSRRQGAQVSDTQYF.

The genes are TRBV6-1 and TRBJ1-2, with 8 bases aligning to TRBD1. The CDR3 spans 15 residues. With 2 bases clipped from V and 6 bases from J, the junction kept 8 bases outside the gene matches. The germline CDR1 and CDR2 sequences are MNHNS and SASEGT. The CDR3 sequence is CASSESQGATNGYTF. The CDR3 nucleotides read TGTGCCAGCAGTGAAAGCCAGGGGGCCACTAATGGCTACACCTTC.

The chain links TRBV6-6 to TRBJ1-4; D is ambiguous. Trimming left V 0 bases short and J 11 bases short, with 19 bases between. The CDR3 extends over 16 amino acids. Germline V lookup: CDR1 MNHNY, CDR2 SVGAGI (reference sequence). The CDR3 sequence: CASSYSRFSLGDKLFF. The CDR3 coding sequence is TGTGCCAGCAGTTACTCGAGGTTCAGTTTGGGAGATAAACTGTTTTTT.

The rearrangement links TRBV27 to TRBJ2-1, with 11 bases lining up with TRBD2. V lost 4 bases to trimming and J lost 4 bases; unmatched junction nucleotides: 6. The CDR3 is 16 amino acids. From germline, CDR1 is MNHEY and CDR2 SMNVEV (reference sequence). CDR3 in amino acids: CASSSPGTSGYNEQFF. CDR3 nucleotide sequence: TGTGCCAGCAGTTCTCCCGGGACTAGCGGTTACAATGAGCAGTTCTTC.

This chain links TRBV10-3 with TRBJ2-3; D is unresolved. There are 14 residues in the CDR3. V was trimmed by 6 bases and J by 0 bases, leaving 10 bases between them. Germline values: CDR1 ENHRY, CDR2 SYGVKD. This chain's CDR3 is CAIRELVSTDTQYF. As DNA, the CDR3 is TGTGCCATCAGAGAACTCGTTAGCACAGATACGCAGTATTTT.

J is TRBJ2-3 and V is TRBV30; 14 bases agree with TRBD2. Germline trimming cut 2 bases from V and 4 bases from J; bases unmatched to any gene: 11. CDR1 and CDR2 from the germline V gene are GTSNPN and SVGIG (reference sequence). This CDR3 contains 18 residues. The CDR3 sequence is CAWSLLGLAGGRADTQYF. DNA for the CDR3: TGTGCCTGGAGTTTACTCGGACTAGCGGGAGGTAGGGCAGATACGCAGTATTTT.

This clone has only a few counts. The chain employs TRBV7-9 and TRBJ1-3; 7 bases fit TRBD1. The V and J ends lost 5 bases and 1 base, in that order; junction bases with no gene match: 5. The CDR3 length is 15 residues. Germline V CDR1 and CDR2: SEHNR, FQNEAQ (reference sequence). In DNA, the CDR3 is TGTGCCAGCAGCCCGCAGACAGGGTCTGGAAACACCATATATTTT. It yields the protein CASSPQTGSGNTIYF.

The chain is built from TRBV4-1 and TRBJ1-3; the D gene is possibly TRBD1 (6 bases). CDR1 MGHRA and CDR2 YSYEKL come from the germline V gene. The germline V and J ends were trimmed by 1 base and 4 bases, with 17 bases remaining between them. The CDR3 contains 17 residues. CDR3 nucleotide sequence: TGCGCCAGCAGCCAAGTTTCATACAGGGAACCAGGAAACACCATATATTTT. It encodes CASSQVSYREPGNTIYF.

The rearrangement joins TRBV5-6 to TRBJ2-1; D could derive from TRBD1 or TRBD2 (5 bases each). Trimming cost V 3 bases and J 7 bases, with 11 bases left between them. The CDR3 length is 13 residues. The germline gives CDR1 SGHDT, CDR2 YYEEEE. CDR3 residues: CASSWGTWNEQFF. CDR3 in DNA: TGTGCCAGCAGCTGGGGGACGTGGAATGAGCAGTTCTTC.

The rearrangement joins TRBV25-1 to TRBJ1-4; no clear D. The germline gives CDR1 MGHDK, CDR2 SYGVNS. This CDR3 spans 14 amino acids. V lost 6 bases to trimming and J lost 0 bases, with 8 bases between them. CDR3 coding DNA: TGTGCCAGCAGATCACCCGCAACTAATGAAAAACTGTTTTTT. Translating it yields CASRSPATNEKLFF.

V usage is TRBV7-9 and J usage is TRBJ2-5, with 9 bases lining up with TRBD2. There are 17 residues in the CDR3. Germline V gene lookup returns CDR1 SEHNR and CDR2 FQNEAQ (reference sequence). Trimming cost V 5 bases and J 3 bases; bases outside gene matches: 13. The CDR3 here is CASSAPLVPSGKETQYF. DNA for the CDR3: TGTGCCAGCAGCGCACCCCTTGTGCCTAGCGGGAAAGAGACCCAGTACTTC.

This chain uses TRBV7-2 with TRBJ1-4; no firm D call. Germline V CDR1 and CDR2: SGHTA, FQGNSA. Trimming left V 2 bases short and J 7 bases short, with 11 bases between. This CDR3 is built from 14 residues. For the CDR3, the DNA is TGTGCCAGCAGCTTAATGTCAGGTTTTGAAAAACTGTTTTTT. It translates to CASSLMSGFEKLFF.

This clone showed up just a few times. The chain joins TRBV7-9 to TRBJ1-6, with TRBD1 identical over 8 bases. Germline V gene lookup returns CDR1 SEHNR and CDR2 FQNEAQ (reference sequence). After removal of 1 base from V and 9 bases from J, the junction contained 8 bases not matched to a gene. The CDR3 runs to 16 residues. CDR3 residues: CASSLEAPTGGSPLHF. DNA of the CDR3: TGTGCCAGCAGCTTAGAAGCCCCAACAGGGGGTTCACCCCTCCACTTT.

The chain uses TRBV4-1 and TRBJ2-1; 7 bases agree with TRBD2. With V trimmed by 5 bases and J by 9 bases, 16 bases remained unmatched. The CDR3 is 16 amino acids. CDR1 and CDR2 from the germline V gene are MGHRA and YSYEKL. The CDR3 coding sequence is TGCGCCAGCAGCAACACGGGCGGGAGTTTTGGCCTTGAGCAGTTCTTC. Residues: CASSNTGGSFGLEQFF.

This clone was seen only a few times. V is TRBV12-2 and J is TRBJ2-1. TRBV12-2 is deemed a pseudogene. CDR3 length: 18 amino acids. DNA for the CDR3: TGTGCAAGTCGCTTAGGGGGGGAGGACAGAGAACGGAGGAATGAGCAGTTCTTC. As protein: CASRLGGEDRERRNEQFF.